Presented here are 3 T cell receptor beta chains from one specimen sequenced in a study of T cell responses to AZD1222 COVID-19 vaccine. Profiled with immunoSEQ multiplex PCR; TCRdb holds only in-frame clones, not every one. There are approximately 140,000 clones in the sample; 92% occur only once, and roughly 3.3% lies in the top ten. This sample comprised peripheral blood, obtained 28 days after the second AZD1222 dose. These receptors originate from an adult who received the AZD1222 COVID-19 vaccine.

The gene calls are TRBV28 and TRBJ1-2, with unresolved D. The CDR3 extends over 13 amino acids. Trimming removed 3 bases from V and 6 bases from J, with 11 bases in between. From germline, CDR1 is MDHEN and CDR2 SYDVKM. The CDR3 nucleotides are TGTGCCAGCAGTTTGGCCGGATTCGATGGCTACACCTTC. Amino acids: CASSLAGFDGYTF.

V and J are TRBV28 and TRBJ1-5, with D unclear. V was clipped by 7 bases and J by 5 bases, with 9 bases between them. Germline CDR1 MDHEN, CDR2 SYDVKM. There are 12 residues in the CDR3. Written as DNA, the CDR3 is TGTGCCAGCACCGAGGGAGATCAGCCCCAGCATTTT. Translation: CASTEGDQPQHF.

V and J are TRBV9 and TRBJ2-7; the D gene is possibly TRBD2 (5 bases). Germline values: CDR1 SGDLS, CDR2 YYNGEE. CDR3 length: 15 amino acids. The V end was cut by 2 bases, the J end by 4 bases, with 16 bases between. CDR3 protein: CASSVAGPPGYEQYF. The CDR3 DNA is TGTGCCAGCAGCGTCGCAGGCCCTCCGGGGTACGAGCAGTACTTC.